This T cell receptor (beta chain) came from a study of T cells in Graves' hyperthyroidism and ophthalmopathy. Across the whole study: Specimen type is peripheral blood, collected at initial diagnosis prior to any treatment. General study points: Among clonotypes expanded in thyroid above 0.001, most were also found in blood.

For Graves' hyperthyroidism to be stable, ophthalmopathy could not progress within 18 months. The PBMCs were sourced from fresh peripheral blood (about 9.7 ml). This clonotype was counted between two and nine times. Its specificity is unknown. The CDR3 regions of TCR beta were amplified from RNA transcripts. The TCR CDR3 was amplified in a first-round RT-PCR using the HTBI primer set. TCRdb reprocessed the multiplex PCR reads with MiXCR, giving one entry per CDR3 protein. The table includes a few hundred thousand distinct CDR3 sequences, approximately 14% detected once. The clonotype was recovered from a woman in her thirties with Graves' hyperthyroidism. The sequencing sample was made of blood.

DNA for the CDR3: TGTGCCAGCAGCTCCGTCGGGGCAGGGTACAATGAGCAGTTCTTC. This gives the protein CASSSVGAGYNEQFF. This chain uses TRBV5-6 with TRBJ2-1; perhaps D is TRBD1 or TRBD2 (5 bases each). The CDR3 extends over 15 amino acids. V lost 3 bases and J lost 4, with 14 bases in between. Germline CDR1 reads SGHDT; CDR2 reads YYEEEE.